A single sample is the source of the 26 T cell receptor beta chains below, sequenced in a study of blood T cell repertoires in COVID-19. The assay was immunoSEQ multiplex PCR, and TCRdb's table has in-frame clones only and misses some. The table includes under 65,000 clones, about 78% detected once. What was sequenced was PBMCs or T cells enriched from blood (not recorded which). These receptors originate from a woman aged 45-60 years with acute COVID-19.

In DNA, the CDR3 is TGCGCCAGCAGCCTGGGACAGGATAATTCACCCCTCCACTTT. Translated: CASSLGQDNSPLHF. This sequence joins TRBV5-1 and TRBJ1-6, with TRBD1 identical over 8 bases. There are 14 residues in the CDR3. V was pared by 4 bases and J by 5 bases, with 2 bases of the junction left unmatched. CDR1 and CDR2 from the germline V gene are SGHRS and YFSETQ.

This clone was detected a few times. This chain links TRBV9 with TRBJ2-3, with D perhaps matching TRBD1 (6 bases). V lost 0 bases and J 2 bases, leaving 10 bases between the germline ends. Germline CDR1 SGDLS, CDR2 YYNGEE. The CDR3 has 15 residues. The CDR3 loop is CASSVAGTHTDTQYF. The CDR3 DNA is TGTGCCAGCAGCGTAGCCGGGACACACACAGATACGCAGTATTTT.

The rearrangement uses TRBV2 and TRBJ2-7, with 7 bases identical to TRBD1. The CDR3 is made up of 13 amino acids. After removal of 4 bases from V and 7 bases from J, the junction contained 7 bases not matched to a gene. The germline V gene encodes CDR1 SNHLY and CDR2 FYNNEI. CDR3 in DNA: TGTGCCAGCAGTGTTGACAGGGTGTGGGAGCAGTACTTC. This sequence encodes CASSVDRVWEQYF.

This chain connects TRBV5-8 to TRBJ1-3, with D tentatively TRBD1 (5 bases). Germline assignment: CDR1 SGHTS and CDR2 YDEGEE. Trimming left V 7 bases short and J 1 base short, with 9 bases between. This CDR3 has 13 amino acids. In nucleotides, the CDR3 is TGTGCCAGCCTACAGGTTTCTGGAAACACCATATATTTT. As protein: CASLQVSGNTIYF.

DNA for the CDR3: TGTGCCAGCAGCCAACAACAGGTTTCCTACGAGCAGTACTTC. Its translation is CASSQQQVSYEQYF. The gene calls are TRBV3-1 (or the pseudogene TRBV3-2) and TRBJ2-7, with D possibly matching TRBD1 (5 bases). CDR1 and CDR2 from the germline V gene are LGHDT and YNNKEL (reference sequence). This CDR3 contains 14 residues. V was clipped by 2 bases and J by 1 base, with 9 bases between them.

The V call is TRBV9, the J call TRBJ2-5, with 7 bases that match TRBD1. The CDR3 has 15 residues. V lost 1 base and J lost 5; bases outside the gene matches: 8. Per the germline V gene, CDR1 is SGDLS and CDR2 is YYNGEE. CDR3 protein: CASSVSTGKGETQYF. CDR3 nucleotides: TGTGCCAGCAGCGTATCGACAGGGAAGGGGGAGACCCAGTACTTC.

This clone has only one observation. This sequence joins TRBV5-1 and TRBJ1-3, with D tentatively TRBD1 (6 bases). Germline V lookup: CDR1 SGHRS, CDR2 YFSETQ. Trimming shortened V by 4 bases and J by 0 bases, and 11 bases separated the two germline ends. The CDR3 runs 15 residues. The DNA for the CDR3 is TGCGCCAGCAGCGACGGACAGCTCTCTGGAAACACCATATATTTT. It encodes CASSDGQLSGNTIYF.

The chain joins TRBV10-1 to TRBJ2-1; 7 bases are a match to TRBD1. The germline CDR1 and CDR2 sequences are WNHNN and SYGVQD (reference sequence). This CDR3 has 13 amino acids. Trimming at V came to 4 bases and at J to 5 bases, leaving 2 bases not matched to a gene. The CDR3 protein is CASSAGQDNEQFF. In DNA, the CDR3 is TGCGCCAGCAGTGCCGGACAGGACAATGAGCAGTTCTTC.

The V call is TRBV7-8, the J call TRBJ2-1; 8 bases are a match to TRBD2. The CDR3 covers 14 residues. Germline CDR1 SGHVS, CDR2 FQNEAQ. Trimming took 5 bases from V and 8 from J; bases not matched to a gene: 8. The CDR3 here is CASSPPTSAHEQFF. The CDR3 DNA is TGTGCCAGCAGCCCCCCGACTAGCGCGCATGAGCAGTTCTTC.

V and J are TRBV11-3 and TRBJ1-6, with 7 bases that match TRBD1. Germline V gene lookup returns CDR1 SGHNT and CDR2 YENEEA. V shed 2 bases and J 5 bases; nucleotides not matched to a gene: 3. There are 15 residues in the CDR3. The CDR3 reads CASSLRGPDNSPLHF. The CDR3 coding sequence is TGTGCCAGCAGCTTAAGGGGGCCTGATAATTCACCCCTCCACTTT.

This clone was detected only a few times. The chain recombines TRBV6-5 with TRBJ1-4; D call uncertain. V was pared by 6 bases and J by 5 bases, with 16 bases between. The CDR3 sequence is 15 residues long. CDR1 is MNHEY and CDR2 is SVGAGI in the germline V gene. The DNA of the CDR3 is TGTGCCAGCAGCCCCCTTTGGAGAAGCAATGAAAAACTGTTTTTT. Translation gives CASSPLWRSNEKLFF.

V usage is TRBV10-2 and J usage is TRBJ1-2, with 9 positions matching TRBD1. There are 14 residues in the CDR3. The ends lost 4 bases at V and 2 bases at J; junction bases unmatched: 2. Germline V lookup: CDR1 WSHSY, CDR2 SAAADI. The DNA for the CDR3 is TGCGCCAGCAGTGGGACAGGGGTAAACTATGGCTACACCTTC. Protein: CASSGTGVNYGYTF.

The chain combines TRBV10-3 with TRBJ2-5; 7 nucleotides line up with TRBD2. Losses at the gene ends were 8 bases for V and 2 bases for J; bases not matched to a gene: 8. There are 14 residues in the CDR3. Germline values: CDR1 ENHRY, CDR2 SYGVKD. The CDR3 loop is CAIAQTSSQETQYF. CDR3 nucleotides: TGTGCCATCGCTCAGACTAGCTCTCAAGAGACCCAGTACTTC.

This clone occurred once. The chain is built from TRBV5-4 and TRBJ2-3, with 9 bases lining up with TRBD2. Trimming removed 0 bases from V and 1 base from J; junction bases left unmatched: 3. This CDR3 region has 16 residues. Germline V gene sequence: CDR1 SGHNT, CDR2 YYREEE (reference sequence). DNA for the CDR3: TGTGCCAGCAGCTTGGTTGCTAGCGGGGGCACAGATACGCAGTATTTT. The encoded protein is CASSLVASGGTDTQYF.

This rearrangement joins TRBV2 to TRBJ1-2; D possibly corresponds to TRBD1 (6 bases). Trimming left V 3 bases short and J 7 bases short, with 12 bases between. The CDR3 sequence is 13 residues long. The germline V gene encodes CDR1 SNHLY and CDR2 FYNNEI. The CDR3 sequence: CASSDPAGVGYTF. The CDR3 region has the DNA TGTGCCAGCAGTGACCCGGCAGGGGTTGGCTACACCTTC.

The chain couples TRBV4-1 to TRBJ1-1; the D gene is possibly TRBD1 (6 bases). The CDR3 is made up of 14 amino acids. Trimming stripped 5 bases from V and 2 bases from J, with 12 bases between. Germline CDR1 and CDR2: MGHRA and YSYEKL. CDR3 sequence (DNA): TGCGCCAGCAGCTATCGAGGGGGTAACACTGAAGCTTTCTTT. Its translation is CASSYRGGNTEAFF.

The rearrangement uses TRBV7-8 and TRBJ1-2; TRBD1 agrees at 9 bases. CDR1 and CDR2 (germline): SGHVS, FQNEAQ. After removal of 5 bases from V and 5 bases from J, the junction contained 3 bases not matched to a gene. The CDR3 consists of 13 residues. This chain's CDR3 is CASSDRGFYGYTF. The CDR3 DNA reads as TGTGCCAGCAGCGACAGGGGGTTTTATGGCTACACCTTC.

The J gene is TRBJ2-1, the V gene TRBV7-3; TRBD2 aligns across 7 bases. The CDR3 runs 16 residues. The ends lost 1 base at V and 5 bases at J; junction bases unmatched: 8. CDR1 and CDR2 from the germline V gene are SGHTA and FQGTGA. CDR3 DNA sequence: TGTGCCAGCAGCTTAAACGGGGGGATCCCCCACAATGAGCAGTTCTTC. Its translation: CASSLNGGIPHNEQFF.

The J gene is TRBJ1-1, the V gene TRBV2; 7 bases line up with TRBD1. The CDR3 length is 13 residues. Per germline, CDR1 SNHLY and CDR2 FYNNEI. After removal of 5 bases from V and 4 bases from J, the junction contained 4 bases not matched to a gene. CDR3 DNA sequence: TGTGCCAGCAGTACAGGGGCTGCCACTGAAGCTTTCTTT. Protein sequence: CASSTGAATEAFF.

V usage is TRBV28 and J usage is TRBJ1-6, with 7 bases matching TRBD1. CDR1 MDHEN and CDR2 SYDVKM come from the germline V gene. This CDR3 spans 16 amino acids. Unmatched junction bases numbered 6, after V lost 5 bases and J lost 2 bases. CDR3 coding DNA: TGTGCCAGCAGTACCAAGGGACAGACCTATAATTCACCCCTCCACTTT. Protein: CASSTKGQTYNSPLHF. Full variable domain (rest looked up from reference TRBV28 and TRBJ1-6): DVKVTQSSRYLVKRTGEKVFLECVQDMDHENMFWYRQDPGLGLRLIYFSYDVKMKEKGDIPEGYSVSREKKERFSLILESASTNQTSMYLCASSTKGQTYNSPLHFGNGTRLTVT.

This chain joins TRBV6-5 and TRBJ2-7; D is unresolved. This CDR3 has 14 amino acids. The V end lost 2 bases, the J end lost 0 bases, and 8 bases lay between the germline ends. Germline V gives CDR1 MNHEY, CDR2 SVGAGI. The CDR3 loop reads CASSYADSSYEQYF. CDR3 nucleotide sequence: TGTGCCAGCAGTTACGCGGATAGCTCCTACGAGCAGTACTTC.

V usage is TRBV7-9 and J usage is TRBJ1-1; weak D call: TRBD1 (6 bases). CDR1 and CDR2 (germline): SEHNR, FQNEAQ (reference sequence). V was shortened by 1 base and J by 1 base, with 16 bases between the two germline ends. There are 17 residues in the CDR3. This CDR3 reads CASSLVLRAGENTEAFF. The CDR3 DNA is TGTGCCAGCAGCTTAGTACTGCGGGCAGGGGAGAACACTGAAGCTTTCTTT.

In DNA form, the CDR3 reads TGTGCCATCAGTGAGTCGAACGCAGGGGGTCAGCCCCAGCATTTT. It encodes CAISESNAGGQPQHF. The chain recombines TRBV10-3 with TRBJ1-5, with 7 bases aligning to TRBD1. With 0 bases clipped from V and 6 bases from J, the junction kept 5 bases outside the gene matches. From germline, CDR1 is ENHRY and CDR2 SYGVKD. The CDR3 has 15 residues.

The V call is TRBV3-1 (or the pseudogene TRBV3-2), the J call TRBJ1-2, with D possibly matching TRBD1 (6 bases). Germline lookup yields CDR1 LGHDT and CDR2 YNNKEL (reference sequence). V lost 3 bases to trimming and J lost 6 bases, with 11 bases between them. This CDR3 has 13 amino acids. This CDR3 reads CASSQLQGNGYTF. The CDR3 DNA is TGTGCCAGCAGCCAGTTACAGGGAAATGGCTACACCTTC.

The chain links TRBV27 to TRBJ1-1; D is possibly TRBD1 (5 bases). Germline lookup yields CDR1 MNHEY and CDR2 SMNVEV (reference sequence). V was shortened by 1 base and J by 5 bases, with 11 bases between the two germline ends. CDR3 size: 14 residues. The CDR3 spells CASSLFSGKTEAFF. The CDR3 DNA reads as TGTGCCAGCAGTTTATTCTCAGGGAAGACTGAAGCTTTCTTT.

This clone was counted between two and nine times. The CDR3 region has the DNA TGTGCCAGCAGCCCACCGGTTCAGGGGGGCACTGAAGCTTTCTTT. Translated: CASSPPVQGGTEAFF. The chain is built from TRBV7-9 and TRBJ1-1; the match to TRBD1 covers 7 bases. The J segment lost 4 bases and the V segment lost 5 bases, leaving 10 bases of the junction unmatched. The length of the CDR3 is 15 residues. The V gene's germline CDR1 is SEHNR and CDR2 FQNEAQ (reference sequence).